This T cell receptor beta chain is from a study of T cell responses to AZD1222 COVID-19 vaccine. Findings and caveats of the study: CD4 TCRs covered the whole spike, strongest at regions 160-218 and 743-854. Baseline testing showed seropositivity in only 6 or 7 AZD1222 recipients. The donor group comprised mostly white British people and more females; the analysis possibly underestimated clonal diversity.

Clones were read by immunoSEQ multiplex PCR, and TCRdb kept only the in-frame ones, dropping some. The sample lists more than 70,000 clones; approximately 86% were seen once. As for this clone: Its antigen remains unknown.

Germline assignment: CDR1 SGHRS and CDR2 YFSETQ. Trimming removed 6 bases from V and 2 bases from J, with 15 bases in between. The CDR3 loop spans 16 amino acids. The source material was peripheral blood, sampled on day 0 of MenACWY control vaccination. The source of this sequence is an adult in good health. The V call is TRBV5-1, the J call TRBJ2-6, with D maybe TRBD2 (6 bases). CDR3 amino acids: CASIHGGQTGANVLTF. For the CDR3, the DNA is TGCGCCAGCATCCACGGAGGGCAAACTGGGGCCAACGTCCTGACTTTC.